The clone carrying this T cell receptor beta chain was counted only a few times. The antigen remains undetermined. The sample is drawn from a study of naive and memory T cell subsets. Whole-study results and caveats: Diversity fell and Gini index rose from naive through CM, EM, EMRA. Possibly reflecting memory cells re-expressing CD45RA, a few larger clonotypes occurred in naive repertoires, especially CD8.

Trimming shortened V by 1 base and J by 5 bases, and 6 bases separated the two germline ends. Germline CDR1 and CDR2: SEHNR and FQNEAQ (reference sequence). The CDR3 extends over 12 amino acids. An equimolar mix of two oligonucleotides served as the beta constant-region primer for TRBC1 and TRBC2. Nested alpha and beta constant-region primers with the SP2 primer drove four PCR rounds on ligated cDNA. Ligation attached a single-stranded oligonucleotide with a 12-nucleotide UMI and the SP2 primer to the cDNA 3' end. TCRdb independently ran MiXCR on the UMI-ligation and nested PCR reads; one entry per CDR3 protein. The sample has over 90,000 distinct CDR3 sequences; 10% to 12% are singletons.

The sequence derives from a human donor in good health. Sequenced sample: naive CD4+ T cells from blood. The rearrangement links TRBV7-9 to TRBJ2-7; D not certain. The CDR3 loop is CASSLGANEQYF. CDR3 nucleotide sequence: TGTGCCAGCAGCTTAGGGGCTAACGAGCAGTACTTC.